The next 29 T cell receptor beta chains were all read from a single sample in a study of blood T cell repertoires in COVID-19. Profiled with immunoSEQ multiplex PCR; TCRdb holds only in-frame clones, not every one. In the table there are about 100,000 clones, approximately 86% of which are singletons. Sequenced sample: peripheral blood. All receptors come from a human donor in a cohort sampled during active COVID-19.

V usage is TRBV28 and J usage is TRBJ2-6; 7 nucleotides align to TRBD1. The germline gives CDR1 MDHEN, CDR2 SYDVKM. The CDR3 spans 17 residues. V was clipped by 6 bases and J by 0 bases; unmatched bases: 8. The CDR3 DNA is TGTGCCAGCAGGTCGGGACAGCCCCTCTCTGGGGCCAACGTCCTGACTTTC. This codes for CASRSGQPLSGANVLTF. The full variable domain, with the rest looked up from reference TRBV28 and TRBJ2-6, is DVKVTQSSRYLVKRTGEKVFLECVQDMDHENMFWYRQDPGLGLRLIYFSYDVKMKEKGDIPEGYSVSREKKERFSLILESASTNQTSMYLCASRSGQPLSGANVLTFGAGSRLTVL.

The chain has TRBV5-1 and TRBJ2-5; 14 bases are shared with TRBD2. The V and J ends lost 3 bases and 6 bases, in that order; junction bases with no gene match: 10. The germline V gene encodes CDR1 SGHRS and CDR2 YFSETQ. The CDR3 consists of 17 residues. This chain's CDR3 is CASSSSGTSGSQKTQYF. Written as DNA, the CDR3 is TGCGCCAGCAGCTCCTCCGGGACTAGCGGGAGTCAAAAGACCCAGTACTTC.

V gene TRBV10-1 combines with J gene TRBJ1-5; D gene unclear. V lost 7 bases and J 4 bases, leaving 14 bases between the germline ends. Germline CDR1 WNHNN, CDR2 SYGVQD (reference sequence). This CDR3 is built from 14 residues. The CDR3 region is CASTPGVRNQPQHF. DNA of the CDR3: TGCGCCAGCACCCCAGGTGTTAGGAATCAGCCCCAGCATTTT.

On this clone itself: One end of the junction is discordant with germline, which a read error may explain. Distinct nucleotide sequences in the sample also encode this CDR3. V usage is TRBV30 and J usage is TRBJ1-6, with unresolved D. Germline V CDR1 and CDR2: GTSNPN, SVGIG (reference sequence). The CDR3 runs 13 residues. The CDR3 protein is CAWNRERNSPLHF. CDR3 nucleotides: TGTGCCTGGAATAGGGAGAGGAATTCACCTCTCCACTTT.

This clone was found once. The J gene is TRBJ2-5, the V gene TRBV7-2; 7 bases are a match to TRBD2. Germline V CDR1 and CDR2: SGHTA, FQGNSA. The V segment lost 1 base and the J segment 7 bases; nucleotides outside the gene matches: 15. The CDR3 runs to 17 residues. DNA of the CDR3: TGTGCCAGCAGCTTAGTAGCCCGACTAGCCTCGGTCGGGACCCAGTACTTC. It encodes CASSLVARLASVGTQYF.

This chain uses TRBV19 with TRBJ2-1, with D possibly being TRBD2 (5 bases). CDR1 is LNHDA and CDR2 is SQIVND in the germline V gene (reference sequence). This CDR3 spans 13 amino acids. V was cut by 3 bases and J by 8 bases, with 11 bases left in between. CDR3 sequence: CASSIRTGDEQFF. The CDR3 region has the DNA TGTGCCAGTAGTATCAGGACTGGGGATGAGCAGTTCTTC.

The chain employs TRBV10-2 and TRBJ2-7; 9 nucleotides line up with TRBD1. From germline, CDR1 is WSHSY and CDR2 SAAADI. The CDR3 sequence is 15 residues long. The ends lost 5 bases at V and 1 base at J; junction bases unmatched: 6. The DNA for the CDR3 is TGCGCCAGCAGTTTGACGGGACAGGGTTCCTACGAGCAGTACTTC. Translation: CASSLTGQGSYEQYF.

V gene TRBV29-1 combines with J gene TRBJ2-1; D is unclear. Trimming cost V 0 bases and J 8 bases, with 14 bases left between them. Per the germline V gene, CDR1 is SQVTM and CDR2 is ANQGSEA. This CDR3 contains 14 residues. CDR3 in amino acids: CSVEESDAWDEQFF. The CDR3 nucleotides read TGCAGCGTTGAAGAAAGCGACGCCTGGGATGAGCAGTTCTTC.

This chain uses TRBV3-1 (or the pseudogene TRBV3-2) with TRBJ2-1; 7 nucleotides agree with TRBD2. The CDR3 consists of 18 residues. CDR1 LGHDT and CDR2 YNNKEL come from the germline V gene (reference sequence). J lost 4 bases, V lost 0 bases, and 12 bases had no gene match. The DNA for the CDR3 is TGTGCCAGCAGCCAAGATGTGCCGCGCGCGGGAGCGTACAATGAGCAGTTCTTC. It is translated as CASSQDVPRAGAYNEQFF.

In DNA form, the CDR3 reads TGTGCCTGGAGCCAACGACTAGCGGGGGAAGGGGAGACCCAGTACTTC. Protein sequence: CAWSQRLAGEGETQYF. The chain has TRBV30 and TRBJ2-5, with 12 bases matching TRBD2. This CDR3 spans 16 amino acids. Trimming removed 3 bases from V and 5 bases from J; junction bases left unmatched: 10. Germline lookup yields CDR1 GTSNPN and CDR2 SVGIG (reference sequence).

The chain carries TRBV24-1 and TRBJ2-7, with D perhaps matching TRBD1 (6 bases). Trimming shortened V by 3 bases and J by 7 bases, and 12 bases separated the two germline ends. Germline CDR1 is KGHDR and CDR2 is SFDVKD. The CDR3 extends over 13 amino acids. CDR3 bases: TGTGCCACCAGTGATCGGGTCACAGGGGAGCAGTACTTC. This translates into CATSDRVTGEQYF.

This sequence joins TRBV5-5 and TRBJ2-7; D is uncertain. This CDR3 has 14 amino acids. V lost 1 base and J lost 7, with 15 bases in between. CDR1 SGHKS and CDR2 YYEKEE come from the germline V gene (reference sequence). Here the CDR3 reads CASSLRQSPREQYF. CDR3 DNA sequence: TGTGCCAGCAGCTTGAGGCAGTCCCCCAGGGAGCAGTACTTC.

V usage is TRBV12-3 or TRBV12-4 and J usage is TRBJ2-1; D uncertain. V was clipped by 7 bases and J by 5 bases, with 6 bases between them. This CDR3 is 11 amino acids long. The CDR3 DNA is TGTGCCAGCACTTATAACAATGAGCAGTTCTTC. Protein: CASTYNNEQFF.

Only one count was recorded for this clone. V gene TRBV6-5 combines with J gene TRBJ1-2; TRBD1 matches 10 bases. Germline V gives CDR1 MNHEY, CDR2 SVGAGI. This CDR3 contains 13 residues. J was trimmed by 8 bases and V by 6 bases; bases with no gene match: 6. In DNA form, the CDR3 reads TGTGCCAGCAGGGACGGGACAGGGGAGGGCTACACCTTC. It specifies CASRDGTGEGYTF.

The genes are TRBV28 and TRBJ2-5; 12 bases map to TRBD2. CDR1 and CDR2 from the germline V gene are MDHEN and SYDVKM. Germline trimming cut 6 bases from V and 4 bases from J; bases unmatched to any gene: 0. The length of the CDR3 is 13 residues. The DNA for the CDR3 is TGTGCCAGCAGGACTAGCGGGAGAGAGACCCAGTACTTC. It encodes CASRTSGRETQYF.

The chain recombines TRBV18 with TRBJ1-3; TRBD1 matches 7 bases. CDR3 length equals 14 residues. Germline loops: CDR1 KGHSH, CDR2 LQKENI. V shed 3 bases and J 5 bases; nucleotides not matched to a gene: 4. The CDR3 nucleotides are TGTGCCAGCTCACCCGGGACAGCGAGAAACACCATATATTTT. Translation: CASSPGTARNTIYF.

The chain carries TRBV28 and TRBJ1-1; D may be TRBD1 (6 bases). This CDR3 region has 13 residues. V gave up 6 bases and J gave up 10 bases, with 18 bases separating them. Germline V gene lookup returns CDR1 MDHEN and CDR2 SYDVKM. The CDR3 bases are TGTGCCAGCAGGGATACAGGGTTAGGCGTAGCTTTCTTT. Protein: CASRDTGLGVAFF.

The chain couples TRBV3-1 (or the pseudogene TRBV3-2) to TRBJ2-5; 15 nucleotides agree with TRBD2. Germline V lookup: CDR1 LGHDT, CDR2 YNNKEL (reference sequence). This CDR3 spans 16 amino acids. V shed 4 bases and J 5 bases; nucleotides not matched to a gene: 5. CDR3 DNA sequence: TGTGCCAGCAGCCTGGGACTAGCGGGAGGTCGGGAGACCCAGTACTTC. It translates to CASSLGLAGGRETQYF.

This clone was observed a handful of times. This chain connects TRBV27 to TRBJ2-7; D remains unclear. This CDR3 comprises 13 residues. The V end was cut by 1 base, the J end by 3 bases, with 7 bases between. Germline lookup yields CDR1 MNHEY and CDR2 SMNVEV (reference sequence). In DNA form, the CDR3 reads TGTGCCAGCAGTTTATTTTCCGGCTACGAGCAGTACTTC. Its protein product is CASSLFSGYEQYF.

This chain connects TRBV6-5 to TRBJ1-2; 7 bases fit TRBD1. CDR1 and CDR2 from the germline V gene are MNHEY and SVGAGI. The CDR3 covers 15 residues. The J segment lost 2 bases and the V segment lost 6 bases, leaving 9 bases of the junction unmatched. Here the CDR3 reads CASRGTGQQNYGYTF. The CDR3 nucleotides are TGTGCCAGCAGGGGGACGGGACAGCAGAACTATGGCTACACCTTC.

V usage is TRBV30 and J usage is TRBJ2-1, with 9 bases fitting TRBD2. Germline CDR1 reads GTSNPN; CDR2 reads SVGIG (reference sequence). This CDR3 has 14 amino acids. Trimming removed 0 bases from V and 10 bases from J; junction bases left unmatched: 7. CDR3 residues: CAWSVGGLAGEQFF. The CDR3 bases are TGTGCCTGGAGTGTAGGGGGGCTAGCGGGAGAGCAGTTCTTC.

The chain is built from TRBV13 and TRBJ2-1; perhaps TRBD1 as D (5 bases). Per germline, CDR1 PRHDT and CDR2 FYEKMQ (reference sequence). Trimming left V 6 bases short and J 2 bases short, with 14 bases between. CDR3 length: 15 residues. The DNA of the CDR3 is TGTGCCAGCAGTTACCTGGGGCAAACCTACAATGAGCAGTTCTTC. Translated, it gives CASSYLGQTYNEQFF. Complete variable domain (other parts from reference TRBV13 and TRBJ2-1): AAGVIQSPRHLIKEKRETATLKCYPIPRHDTVYWYQQGPGQDPQFLISFYEKMQSDKGSIPDRFSAQQFSDYHSELNMSSLELGDSALYFCASSYLGQTYNEQFFGPGTRLTVL.

The count of this clone is one. The chain is built from TRBV27 and TRBJ1-4; 11 nucleotides line up with TRBD1. This CDR3 region has 15 residues. The V and J ends lost 4 bases and 9 bases, in that order; junction bases with no gene match: 7. The germline gives CDR1 MNHEY, CDR2 SMNVEV (reference sequence). In DNA, the CDR3 is TGTGCCAGCAGTTCGGACAGGGGGCGCGACCAAAAACTGTTTTTT. Protein product: CASSSDRGRDQKLFF. The whole variable domain, filled in from reference TRBV27 and TRBJ1-4, reads EAQVTQNPRYLITVTGKKLTVTCSQNMNHEYMSWYRQDPGLGLRQIYYSMNVEVTDKGDVPEGYKVSRKEKRNFPLILESPSPNQTSLYFCASSSDRGRDQKLFFGSGTQLSVL.

The rearrangement links TRBV19 to TRBJ2-7, with 13 bases aligning to TRBD2. In germline, CDR1 is LNHDA, CDR2 SQIVND (reference sequence). CDR3 size: 15 residues. The junction had 8 bases not matched to a gene; V was cut back by 6 bases and J by 6 bases. CDR3 DNA: TGTGCCAGTAGCCTTGGGACTAGCGGGATTGGCGAGCAGTACTTC. Its protein product is CASSLGTSGIGEQYF.

V usage is TRBV27 and J usage is TRBJ2-1; 12 bases are a match to TRBD2. The germline gives CDR1 MNHEY, CDR2 SMNVEV (reference sequence). The CDR3 is 19 amino acids. The V segment lost 7 bases and the J segment 0 bases; nucleotides outside the gene matches: 13. CDR3 sequence (DNA): TGTGCCAGCATCTTACGCGCACCGGGACTAGCGGGCTCCTACAATGAGCAGTTCTTC. Translating gives CASILRAPGLAGSYNEQFF.

This clone was picked up one time. The CDR3 here is CATSDPGLAVQETQYF. CDR3 nucleotide sequence: TGTGCCACCAGTGATCCGGGACTAGCGGTCCAAGAGACCCAGTACTTC. The V gene is TRBV24-1, the J gene TRBJ2-5; the match to TRBD2 covers 11 bases. Germline V lookup: CDR1 KGHDR, CDR2 SFDVKD. The CDR3 is made up of 16 amino acids. Germline trimming cut 3 bases from V and 1 base from J; bases unmatched to any gene: 3.

This chain connects TRBV30 to TRBJ2-1, with 9 bases that match TRBD2. With V trimmed by 0 bases and J by 4 bases, 7 bases remained unmatched. Germline CDR1 and CDR2: GTSNPN and SVGIG (reference sequence). This CDR3 is built from 16 residues. The CDR3 DNA sequence: TGTGCCTGGAGTGTAGGAGGCGGGAGGGCTTACAATGAGCAGTTCTTC. Its protein product is CAWSVGGGRAYNEQFF.

This clone was recorded only once. CDR3 sequence reads: CASRPGLAVSDTQYF. Written as DNA, the CDR3 is TGTGCCAGCAGGCCCGGACTAGCGGTTTCAGATACGCAGTATTTT. This chain uses TRBV11-2 with TRBJ2-3; TRBD2 matches 10 bases. This CDR3 is 15 amino acids long. The trim removed 6 bases at V and 4 bases at J, leaving 7 bases unmatched. In germline, CDR1 is SGHAT, CDR2 FQNNGV.

The chain uses TRBV4-1 and TRBJ2-7; D uncertain. The CDR3 is made up of 16 amino acids. The germline gives CDR1 MGHRA, CDR2 YSYEKL. Deletions cut 0 bases from V and 1 base from J, with 13 bases between. The CDR3 region has the DNA TGCGCCAGCAGCCAAGATAGATCCTCTCGATCCTACGAGCAGTACTTC. It codes for CASSQDRSSRSYEQYF.